These 5 T cell receptor beta chains originate from one sample sequenced in a study of cytomegalovirus exposure and HLA in healthy donors (dated by TCRdb to about 2017). Libraries were prepared through the immunoSEQ multiplex PCR assay. A mixture of 60 forward primers for TCR Vbeta segments and 13 reverse primers for TCR Jbeta segments was used in the multiplex PCR. What TCRdb holds here is the immuneACCESS table cut down to in-frame rearrangements. Part of the clones is not present; checked against another copy, under half of the missing clones reflect an unresolved V gene, and the others are unexplained. The sample table records 100,000 to 120,000 clones; 65% to 80% of these occur just once. Clones ranked in the top ten supply roughly 2.9% of the sample. The sequenced sample consisted of PBMCs. These receptors all come from a woman aged 55-75 years in good health and CMV-seropositive.

With regard to this clone: Mismatch with germline at one junction end may stem from a read error. The V call is TRBV5-1, the J call TRBJ2-3; TRBD2 might be the D (7 bases). Germline lookup yields CDR1 SGHRS and CDR2 YFSETQ. This CDR3 is 14 amino acids long. The CDR3 region is CAGSSGTQTDTQYF. CDR3 coding DNA: TGCGCCGGCAGCAGCGGGACACAAACAGATACGCAGTATTTT.

On this clone itself: At the DNA level, this CDR3 is encoded by other sequences in the same sample as well. V and J are TRBV11-2 and TRBJ2-7, with a tentative D call TRBD1 (5 bases). The CDR3 extends over 13 amino acids. Germline V gene data show CDR1 as SGHAT and CDR2 as FQNNGV. V was pared by 6 bases and J by 1 base, with 10 bases between. CDR3 in amino acids: CASRAQDSYEQYF. The CDR3 region has the DNA TGTGCCAGCAGGGCACAGGATTCCTACGAGCAGTACTTC.

The genes are TRBV27 and TRBJ2-2; 9 nucleotides agree with TRBD1. J gave up 6 bases and V 6 bases, and 5 bases lay outside the gene matches. The CDR3 consists of 14 residues. CDR1 is MNHEY, CDR2 SMNVEV, per germline (reference sequence). The CDR3 DNA is TGTGCCAGCAGGGGGACAGGGATTCCCGGGGAGCTGTTTTTT. Amino acids: CASRGTGIPGELFF.

This rearrangement joins TRBV19 to TRBJ2-1; 12 nucleotides match TRBD2. After removal of 5 bases from V and 6 bases from J, the junction contained 8 bases not matched to a gene. The germline CDR1 and CDR2 sequences are LNHDA and SQIVND (reference sequence). The CDR3 loop spans 16 amino acids. The CDR3 DNA reads TGTGCCAGTAGTCCGCTCAGACTAGCGGGAGTCAATGAGCAGTTCTTC. Its protein is CASSPLRLAGVNEQFF. The full variable domain, with the rest looked up from reference TRBV19 and TRBJ2-1, is DGGITQSPKYLFRKEGQNVTLSCEQNLNHDAMYWYRQDPGQGLRLIYYSQIVNDFQKGDIAEGYSVSREKKESFPLTVTSAQKNPTAFYLCASSPLRLAGVNEQFFGPGTRLTVL.

The chain is built from TRBV5-1 and TRBJ2-2, with 8 nucleotides matching TRBD1. The V gene's germline CDR1 is SGHRS and CDR2 YFSETQ. The trim removed 1 base at V and 3 bases at J, leaving 5 bases unmatched. The CDR3 spans 16 residues. The CDR3 sequence is CASSLSRGLDTGELFF. In nucleotides, the CDR3 is TGCGCCAGCAGCTTGAGCAGGGGGCTAGACACCGGGGAGCTGTTTTTT. The full variable domain, rest sourced from reference TRBV5-1 and TRBJ2-2, is KAGVTQTPRYLIKTRGQQVTLSCSPISGHRSVSWYQQTPGQGLQFLFEYFSETQRNKGNFPGRFSGRQFSNSRSEMNVSTLELGDSALYLCASSLSRGLDTGELFFGEGSRLTVL.